The 20 T cell receptor beta chains below come from one sample, sequenced in a study of blood T cell repertoires in COVID-19. Produced via immunoSEQ multiplex PCR; TCRdb's table is partial and in-frame only. Altogether approximately 210,000 clones are present, about 84% being singletons, with the ten largest covering roughly 7.8%. The material sequenced was peripheral blood. These receptors came from a woman aged 80 or over with COVID-19, enrolled during active disease.

This clone was detected only once. The gene calls are TRBV15 and TRBJ2-1; 12 nucleotides align to TRBD2. The CDR3 sequence is 17 residues long. Germline assignment: CDR1 LNHNV and CDR2 YYDKDF (reference sequence). V shed 2 bases and J 7 bases; nucleotides not matched to a gene: 9. CDR3 region: CATSRRSSGRARNEQFF. The DNA of the CDR3 is TGTGCCACCAGCAGACGTTCTAGCGGGAGGGCAAGGAATGAGCAGTTCTTC.

The chain combines TRBV7-9 with TRBJ2-7, with TRBD1 as a possible D gene (6 bases). Deletions cut 5 bases from V and 3 bases from J, with 11 bases between. Germline V CDR1 and CDR2: SEHNR, FQNEAQ (reference sequence). The CDR3 extends over 13 amino acids. The CDR3 protein is CASSRGQHYEQYF. DNA for the CDR3: TGTGCCAGCAGCAGGGGACAACACTACGAGCAGTACTTC.

The chain recombines TRBV18 with TRBJ1-3; D not resolved. Germline values: CDR1 KGHSH, CDR2 LQKENI. The V gene lost 3 bases and the J gene lost 0 bases, with 12 bases spanning the gap. This CDR3 has 16 residues. The CDR3, as DNA: TGTGCCAGCTCACCGGAGACGGGTCGCTCTGGAAACACCATATATTTT. Translated, it gives CASSPETGRSGNTIYF. The full variable domain, rest sourced from reference TRBV18 and TRBJ1-3, is NAGVMQNPRHLVRRRGQEARLRCSPMKGHSHVYWYRQLPEEGLKFMVYLQKENIIDESGMPKERFSAEFPKEGPSILRIQQVVRGDSAAYFCASSPETGRSGNTIYFGEGSWLTVV.

This clone was seen only a few times. The chain joins TRBV27 to TRBJ1-6, with D perhaps matching TRBD1 (5 bases). CDR1 is MNHEY and CDR2 is SMNVEV in the germline V gene (reference sequence). Trimming removed 6 bases from V and 7 bases from J, with 16 bases in between. CDR3 length: 15 amino acids. The CDR3: CASSMKVTVNSPLHF. CDR3 DNA sequence: TGTGCCAGCAGCATGAAGGTGACAGTAAATTCACCCCTCCACTTT.

The chain is built from TRBV4-1 and TRBJ2-1, with D perhaps matching TRBD2 (5 bases). Germline assignment: CDR1 MGHRA and CDR2 YSYEKL. The CDR3 contains 13 residues. V lost 2 bases, J lost 6 bases, and 8 bases lay in between. CDR3 protein: CASSQPGSNEQFF. The DNA for the CDR3 is TGCGCCAGCAGCCAACCGGGGAGCAATGAGCAGTTCTTC.

J is TRBJ2-5 and V is TRBV5-6; possibly TRBD2 for D (7 bases). This CDR3 has 13 amino acids. Per the germline V gene, CDR1 is SGHDT and CDR2 is YYEEEE. The V gene lost 6 bases and the J gene lost 5 bases, with 14 bases spanning the gap. CDR3 sequence reads: CASMKGGQETQYF. CDR3 in DNA: TGTGCCAGCATGAAGGGGGGGCAGGAGACCCAGTACTTC. The variable domain in full, completed from reference TRBV5-6 and TRBJ2-5, reads DAGVTQSPTHLIKTRGQQVTLRCSPKSGHDTVSWYQQALGQGPQFIFQYYEEEERQRGNFPDRFSGHQFPNYSSELNVNALLLGDSALYLCASMKGGQETQYFGPGTRLLVL.

This chain links TRBV12-3 or TRBV12-4 with TRBJ1-5; unclear D gene. This CDR3 has 13 residues. Trimming shortened V by 5 bases and J by 5 bases, and 10 bases separated the two germline ends. CDR3: CASSGFGDQPQHF. In DNA, the CDR3 is TGTGCCAGCAGTGGTTTCGGGGATCAGCCCCAGCATTTT.

The V gene is TRBV6-5, the J gene TRBJ1-4, with 7 positions matching TRBD1. CDR1 and CDR2 from the germline V gene are MNHEY and SVGAGI. V dropped 8 bases and J dropped 11; count of bases not matched to a gene: 14. The CDR3 runs 14 residues. CDR3 bases: TGTGCCAGCGCCGAAGGGGGCTTGAAGGGGAAACTGTTTTTT. This sequence encodes CASAEGGLKGKLFF.

This sequence joins TRBV2 and TRBJ1-1, with no clear D. Germline CDR1 SNHLY, CDR2 FYNNEI. The V gene lost 9 bases and the J gene lost 1 base, with 6 bases spanning the gap. This CDR3 comprises 11 residues. The CDR3 region is CARRGNTEAFF. The CDR3 nucleotides read TGTGCCAGGCGAGGGAACACTGAAGCTTTCTTT.

This chain links TRBV27 with TRBJ1-4; perhaps TRBD1 as D (6 bases). V was shortened by 5 bases and J by 11 bases, with 21 bases between the two germline ends. This CDR3 has 15 amino acids. Germline V gene data show CDR1 as MNHEY and CDR2 as SMNVEV (reference sequence). CDR3 amino acids: CASSPQRDTSGKLFF. The CDR3 DNA reads as TGTGCCAGCAGTCCACAACGGGACACAAGTGGCAAACTGTTTTTT.

The CDR3 region is CASRLRGFGYQPQHF. In DNA, the CDR3 is TGTGCCAGCAGACTCAGGGGGTTCGGGTATCAGCCCCAGCATTTT. This sequence joins TRBV28 and TRBJ1-5; TRBD1 matches at 7 bases. CDR3 length: 15 residues. Germline CDR1 MDHEN, CDR2 SYDVKM. Losses at the gene ends were 6 bases for V and 5 bases for J; bases not matched to a gene: 10.

The genes are TRBV19 and TRBJ1-4; no clear D gene. V was shortened by 8 bases and J by 0 bases, with 7 bases between the two germline ends. CDR3 length: 13 amino acids. Germline lookup yields CDR1 LNHDA and CDR2 SQIVND (reference sequence). In nucleotides, the CDR3 is TGTGCCAGTGCCAGCGCAACTAATGAAAAACTGTTTTTT. Residues: CASASATNEKLFF.

To note about this clone: The same CDR3 also results from other DNA sequences found in this sample. The chain joins TRBV3-1 (or the pseudogene TRBV3-2) to TRBJ2-2, with 7 positions matching TRBD1. Looked up from germline, CDR1 is LGHDT and CDR2 is YNNKEL (reference sequence). Losses at the gene ends were 6 bases for V and 4 bases for J; bases not matched to a gene: 5. The CDR3 covers 14 residues. CDR3: CASSPTGSTGELFF. The CDR3, as DNA: TGTGCCAGCAGTCCGACAGGGAGCACCGGGGAGCTGTTTTTT.

This clone was found many times. This chain joins TRBV5-6 and TRBJ2-7; possible D gene TRBD2, 5 bases. CDR1 and CDR2 from the germline V gene are SGHDT and YYEEEE. CDR3 length equals 18 residues. V lost 4 bases to trimming and J lost 3 bases, with 26 bases between them. This CDR3 is CASSPRKTGSSARYEQYF. For the CDR3, the DNA is TGTGCCAGCAGCCCTAGGAAGACGGGGAGTTCCGCTCGCTACGAGCAGTACTTC.

The gene calls are TRBV28 and TRBJ2-1; D is possibly TRBD1 (6 bases). The germline CDR1 and CDR2 sequences are MDHEN and SYDVKM. The CDR3 runs 12 residues. V lost 7 bases to trimming and J lost 4 bases, with 8 bases between them. The CDR3 spells CASIGTYNEQFF. The DNA of the CDR3 is TGTGCCAGCATTGGGACATACAATGAGCAGTTCTTC.

The V gene is TRBV4-2, the J gene TRBJ1-4; unclear D gene. Germline-derived CDR1 and CDR2 are LGHNA and YNFKEQ. This CDR3 comprises 16 residues. Trimming removed 1 base from V and 2 bases from J, with 11 bases in between. In DNA form, the CDR3 reads TGTGCCAGCAGCCAAGGAGGAGTAGCGACTAATGAAAAACTGTTTTTT. Its protein is CASSQGGVATNEKLFF.

The chain carries TRBV7-3 and TRBJ2-5, with a tentative D call TRBD2 (5 bases). Germline V gives CDR1 SGHTA, CDR2 FQGTGA. The CDR3 is 13 amino acids. Trimming removed 4 bases at V and 2 bases at J, with 8 bases between. The CDR3 sequence is CASSWTPQETQYF. In DNA form, the CDR3 reads TGTGCCAGCAGCTGGACTCCGCAAGAGACCCAGTACTTC.

The chain employs TRBV3-1 (or the pseudogene TRBV3-2) and TRBJ2-1, with TRBD1 as a possible D gene (5 bases). This CDR3 contains 12 residues. V lost 1 base to trimming and J lost 8 bases, with 6 bases between them. Germline CDR1 reads LGHDT; CDR2 reads YNNKEL (reference sequence). CDR3 DNA: TGTGCCAGCAGCCAAGTAGGGGATGAGCAGTTCTTC. The encoded protein is CASSQVGDEQFF.

The rearrangement links TRBV18 to TRBJ1-1; no reliable D call. V dropped 0 bases and J dropped 0 bases, with 5 bases sitting between them. The CDR3 has 14 residues. The V gene's germline CDR1 is KGHSH and CDR2 LQKENI. The DNA of the CDR3 is TGTGCCAGCTCACCACCGTCCGTGAACACTGAAGCTTTCTTT. Amino acids: CASSPPSVNTEAFF.

The genes are TRBV2 and TRBJ1-1; 9 bases match TRBD1. The V and J ends lost 8 bases and 5 bases, in that order; junction bases with no gene match: 3. CDR3 length: 12 residues. Germline V gives CDR1 SNHLY, CDR2 FYNNEI. The CDR3 DNA reads as TGTGCCAGCCGACAGGGGGTAACTGAAGCTTTCTTT. The encoded protein is CASRQGVTEAFF.